This T cell receptor (beta chain) was observed in a study of cytomegalovirus exposure and HLA in healthy donors (dated by TCRdb to between 2016 and 2019). Broadly, across the study: The 666 repertoires of the first cohort and the roughly 120 validation repertoires were produced on the same platform, according to a later analysis. To predict cytomegalovirus infection status, the study combined high-throughput TCR immunosequencing, statistical association of individual TCRs with disease status, and machine learning. Besides the first cohort of roughly 700 subjects, a separate validation cohort made up of roughly 130 different subjects was used. The study aimed to test whether signatures of past pathogen exposure could be identified by cataloging public T cell receptors.

General study outcomes and caveats: It was suggested by the authors that the approach could potentially be generalized to other disease states and immunological phenotypes. The study listed 164 TCR beta chains as associated with cytomegalovirus. Subsequent analysis determined that TCRs grouped into clusters in the first cohort also showed a tendency toward co-occurrence across the roughly 130 validation repertoires, and about 93% of cluster scores exceeded 0. Most TCR sequences were observed very rarely across donors, whereas some public TCRs were present in many individuals. A few of the identified cytomegalovirus-associated TCR beta chains were confirmed in vitro to be specific for cytomegalovirus antigens. The classifier was reported to diagnose cytomegalovirus status with high specificity and sensitivity in both the original and validation cohorts. A later analysis lacked HLA typing for the validation cohort, so it scored co-occurrence in that cohort across all 120 or so repertoires.

Trimmed from V: 5 bases; trimmed from J: 5 bases; junction bases lacking a gene match: 8. From the cysteine through the phenylalanine, the CDR3 covers 14 amino acids. Only the CDR3 region is kept as DNA, spanning 42 bases read in frame from base 1. The germline V gene gives CDR1 as SGHVS and CDR2 as FQNEAQ. This clone was counted a few times. Its antigen has not been determined. One base away there is no much larger clone; base qualities are not given. Libraries came from the immunoSEQ multiplex PCR assay. The published analysis was carried out like this. To diagnose cytomegalovirus status from the catalog of TCR beta chain sequences, a statistical classification framework was built. The table was pulled from immuneACCESS by TCRdb, which kept in-frame rearrangements only. Such tables lose some clones; where checked, under half of the loss comes from unresolved V genes, and the rest has no known cause. From that table come the V and J calls and clone size; the DNA was used to work out D and trimming. Counted in this sample were some 170,000 clones; around four fifths of them appeared once. The ten top clones hold approximately 2% of the sample.

The donors belonged to the validation cohort of approximately 130 subjects, which was separate from the 666-subject first cohort. This receptor was taken from a man between 25 and 39 years old in good health and CMV-seropositive. The specimen was PBMCs. The V and J segments used are TRBV7-8 and TRBJ1-2; TRBD1 agrees with 7 junctional bases. In nucleotides, the sequence is TGTGCCAGCAGCACCCAGCCAGGGGGGTATGGCTACACCTTC. Its protein reads: CASSTQPGGYGYTF.